A single sample gave rise to the 11 T cell receptor beta chains below, sequenced in a study of T cells of healthy individuals. TCRdb passed the 5' RACE reads through MiXCR, listing each CDR3 protein once. The data show nearly 100,000 distinct CDR3 sequences, with 17% seen just once and about 6.2% held by the top ten. The receptors originated from a human donor in good health.

This clonotype was recorded many times. The chain couples TRBV29-1 to TRBJ2-7; D tentatively reads TRBD1 or TRBD2 (7 bases each). The CDR3 contains 12 residues. The germline gives CDR1 SQVTM, CDR2 ANQGSEA. Trimming shortened V by 4 bases and J by 6 bases, and 13 bases separated the two germline ends. The CDR3 region is CSVGQGEGEQYF. The DNA of the CDR3 is TGCAGCGTTGGTCAGGGGGAGGGCGAGCAGTACTTC.

The chain has TRBV29-1 and TRBJ1-2; 7 bases match TRBD1. Germline V lookup: CDR1 SQVTM, CDR2 ANQGSEA. Trimming at V came to 4 bases and at J to 0 bases, leaving 14 bases not matched to a gene. CDR3 length equals 17 residues. CDR3 sequence reads: CSVGPQTQGGSNYGYTF. The CDR3 DNA reads as TGCAGCGTTGGGCCGCAGACACAAGGGGGCTCTAACTATGGCTACACCTTC. The full variable domain, completed using reference TRBV29-1 and TRBJ1-2, is SAVISQKPSRDICQRGTSLTIQCQVDSQVTMMFWYRQQPGQSLTLIATANQGSEATYESGFVIDKFPISRPNLTFSTLTVSNMSPEDSSIYLCSVGPQTQGGSNYGYTFGSGTRLTVV.

This clonotype occurred many times. V usage is TRBV11-2 and J usage is TRBJ2-3, with 12 bases aligning to TRBD1. The junction had 4 bases not matched to a gene; V was cut back by 2 bases and J by 4 bases. CDR1 is SGHAT, CDR2 FQNNGV, per germline. The CDR3 runs to 16 residues. The CDR3 DNA follows: TGTGCCAGCAGCTTAAGGGGGACAGGGGGCGCAGATACGCAGTATTTT. It specifies CASSLRGTGGADTQYF.

This clonotype has more than one count but fewer than ten. V is TRBV27 and J is TRBJ2-7, with TRBD1 as a possible D gene (5 bases). The CDR3 is 13 residues long. Germline assignment: CDR1 MNHEY and CDR2 SMNVEV (reference sequence). V was shortened by 7 bases and J by 5 bases, with 15 bases between the two germline ends. CDR3 in amino acids: CASMIFWGHEQYF. The CDR3 DNA reads as TGTGCCAGCATGATTTTTTGGGGCCACGAGCAGTACTTC.

This clonotype came up many times. V gene TRBV5-8 combines with J gene TRBJ1-5; 8 positions match TRBD1. The CDR3 spans 14 residues. The trim removed 2 bases at V and 5 bases at J, leaving 3 bases unmatched. CDR1 and CDR2 from the germline V gene are SGHTS and YDEGEE. The CDR3 nucleotides are TGTGCCAGCAGCTTACGGACAGGGCATCAGCCCCAGCATTTT. This codes for CASSLRTGHQPQHF.

The V and J genes are TRBV16 and TRBJ2-7; weak D call: TRBD2 (6 bases). Looked up from germline, CDR1 is KGHSY and CDR2 is FQNENV. The CDR3 is 14 residues long. V lost 1 base and J 6 bases, leaving 13 bases between the germline ends. CDR3 coding DNA: TGTGCCAGCAGCCAATTGGAGGGCCGGGGCGAGCAGTACTTC. Translated, it gives CASSQLEGRGEQYF.

This clonotype was observed a handful of times. CDR3 coding DNA: TGTGCCAGCAGTTCCTCTTGGGCAGGTGTTCAGCCCCAGCATTTT. Protein product: CASSSSWAGVQPQHF. This rearrangement joins TRBV6-6 to TRBJ1-5, with no clear D. Trimming pared 4 bases from V and 6 bases from J, leaving 16 bases between. The germline V gene has CDR1 MNHNY and CDR2 SVGAGI (reference sequence). CDR3 length: 15 residues.

The chain joins TRBV5-1 to TRBJ2-1; 11 bases agree with TRBD2. Germline lookup yields CDR1 SGHRS and CDR2 YFSETQ. V shed 0 bases and J 5 bases; nucleotides not matched to a gene: 4. The CDR3 extends over 16 amino acids. CDR3: CASSLVLAGVNNEQFF. CDR3 nucleotide sequence: TGCGCCAGCAGCTTGGTACTAGCGGGGGTGAACAATGAGCAGTTCTTC.

This clonotype was picked up a small number of times. The chain couples TRBV18 to TRBJ2-7; 10 bases line up with TRBD2. The junction had 5 bases not matched to a gene; V was cut back by 0 bases and J by 6 bases. Germline values: CDR1 KGHSH, CDR2 LQKENI. This CDR3 has 15 residues. The CDR3 DNA reads as TGTGCCAGCTCACCACCGGGGCTAGCGGGAGTCGAGCAGTACTTC. This gives the protein CASSPPGLAGVEQYF. The whole variable domain, remainder taken from reference TRBV18 and TRBJ2-7, is NAGVMQNPRHLVRRRGQEARLRCSPMKGHSHVYWYRQLPEEGLKFMVYLQKENIIDESGMPKERFSAEFPKEGPSILRIQQVVRGDSAAYFCASSPPGLAGVEQYFGPGTRLTVT.

The chain is built from TRBV7-3 and TRBJ2-1; 10 bases fit TRBD2. Germline loops: CDR1 SGHTA, CDR2 FQGTGA. This CDR3 region has 15 residues. V lost 1 base to trimming and J lost 10 bases; unmatched junction nucleotides: 7. The DNA for the CDR3 is TGTGCCAGCAGCTTAAAGCCTAGCGGGGGCGGGGAGCAGTTCTTC. Protein product: CASSLKPSGGGEQFF.

With regard to this clonotype: An end of the junction does not agree with germline; a read error may underlie this. The V gene is TRBV29-1, the J gene TRBJ2-5, with TRBD2 identical over 7 bases. Germline values: CDR1 SQVTM, CDR2 ANQGSEA. This CDR3 contains 13 residues. Written as DNA, the CDR3 is TGCAGTGCCAAGCGGGGAACGCAAGAGACCCAGTGCTTC. Its protein is CSAKRGTQETQCF.